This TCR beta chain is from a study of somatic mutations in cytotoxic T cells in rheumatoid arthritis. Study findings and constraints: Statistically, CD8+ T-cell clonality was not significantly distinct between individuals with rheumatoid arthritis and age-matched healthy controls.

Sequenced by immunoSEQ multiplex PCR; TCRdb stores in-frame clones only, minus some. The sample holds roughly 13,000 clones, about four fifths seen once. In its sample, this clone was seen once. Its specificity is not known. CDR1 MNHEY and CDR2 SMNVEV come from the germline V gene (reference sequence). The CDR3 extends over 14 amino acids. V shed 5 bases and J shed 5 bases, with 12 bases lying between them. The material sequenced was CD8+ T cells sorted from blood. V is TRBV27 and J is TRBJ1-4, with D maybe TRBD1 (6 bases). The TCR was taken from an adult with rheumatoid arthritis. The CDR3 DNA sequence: TGTGCCAGCAGTCGAGGGGGAACAAATGAAAAACTGTTTTTT. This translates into CASSRGGTNEKLFF.